This TCR beta chain was captured in a study of immune evolution from preneoplasia to lung adenocarcinoma. As to this clone: What it binds is not known.

Trimming removed 6 bases at V and 3 bases at J, with 8 bases between. In germline, CDR1 is SNHLY, CDR2 FYNNEI. This CDR3 is built from 12 residues. Study-wide results and limits: Normal lung had the highest top T cell clone frequencies. Normal lung had highest clonality; later lesions appeared denser, more diverse.

Produced via immunoSEQ multiplex PCR; TCRdb's table is partial and in-frame only. The sample holds some 4,500 clones, roughly 87% seen once. The chain couples TRBV2 to TRBJ1-1, with a weak D call TRBD1 (5 bases). The sequence was obtained from a person aged 45 to 59 with lung adenocarcinoma. Material for sequencing was FFPE invasive lung adenocarcinoma tissue. In nucleotides, the CDR3 is TGTGCCAGCAGGAGACAGTACACTGAAGCTTTCTTT. Translation: CASRRQYTEAFF.